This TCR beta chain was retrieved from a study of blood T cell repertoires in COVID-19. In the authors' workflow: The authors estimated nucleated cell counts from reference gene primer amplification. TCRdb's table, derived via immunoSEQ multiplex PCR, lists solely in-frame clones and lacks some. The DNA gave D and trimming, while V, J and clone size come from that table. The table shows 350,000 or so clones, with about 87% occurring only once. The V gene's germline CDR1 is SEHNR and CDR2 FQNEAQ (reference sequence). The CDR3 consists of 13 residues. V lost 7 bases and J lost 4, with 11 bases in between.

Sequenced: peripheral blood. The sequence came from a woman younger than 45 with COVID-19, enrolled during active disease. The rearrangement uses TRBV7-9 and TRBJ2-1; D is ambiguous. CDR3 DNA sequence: TGTGCCAGCACCGAGACTCCGTACAATGAGCAGTTCTTC. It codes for CASTETPYNEQFF. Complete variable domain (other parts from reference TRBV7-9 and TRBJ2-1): DTGVSQNPRHKITKRGQNVTFRCDPISEHNRLYWYRQTLGQGPEFLTYFQNEAQLEKSRLLSDRFSAERPKGSFSTLEIQRTEQGDSAMYLCASTETPYNEQFFGPGTRLTVL.